Listed below are T cell receptor beta chains from one sample, sequenced in a study of blood T cell repertoires in COVID-19. TCRdb's copy holds only in-frame clones and misses some; the assay was immunoSEQ multiplex PCR. The data show 130,000 to 150,000 clones, 87% seen once. What was sequenced was peripheral blood. Source of these receptors: a woman in her 40s with acute or convalescent COVID-19. Both conserved end residues are part of each CDR3. A D gene is named only where the DNA matches it firmly. Clone size is not always given. Where it is, it says once, few, many or a class for expanded clones.

j_gene: TRBJ1-6
d_gene: TRBD1
abundance: -
v_gene: TRBV11-2
CDR3aa: CASSSGQGHSPLHF
CDR3nt: TGTGCCAGCAGCTCGGGACAGGGACATTCACCCCTCCACTTT

j_gene: TRBJ2-7
d_gene: TRBD1
abundance: -
v_gene: TRBV19
CDR3aa: CASSRGRETYEQYF
CDR3nt: TGTGCCAGTAGCAGGGGGCGGGAAACCTACGAGCAGTACTTC

j_gene: TRBJ1-2
d_gene: -
abundance: -
v_gene: TRBV28
CDR3aa: CASSDPGHNVHGYTF
CDR3nt: TGTGCCAGCAGTGACCCGGGACATAACGTCCATGGCTACACCTTC

j_gene: TRBJ2-7
d_gene: TRBD2
abundance: -
v_gene: TRBV6-5
CDR3aa: CASRASGAIYEQYF
CDR3nt: TGTGCCAGCAGGGCTAGCGGGGCTATCTACGAGCAGTACTTC

j_gene: TRBJ1-1
d_gene: TRBD1
abundance: -
v_gene: TRBV7-9
CDR3aa: CASSGDRQAFF
CDR3nt: TGTGCCAGCAGCGGGGACAGGCAAGCTTTCTTT

j_gene: TRBJ1-1
d_gene: TRBD1
abundance: -
v_gene: TRBV5-1
CDR3aa: CASSREGALEAFF
CDR3nt: TGCGCCAGCAGCCGGGAGGGGGCGCTTGAAGCTTTCTTT

j_gene: TRBJ1-5
d_gene: TRBD1
abundance: -
v_gene: TRBV4-2
CDR3aa: CASSQDPLAGGTQPQHF
CDR3nt: TGTGCCAGCAGCCAAGATCCCCTCGCAGGGGGCACTCAGCCCCAGCATTTT

j_gene: TRBJ1-3
d_gene: -
abundance: -
v_gene: TRBV7-9
CDR3aa: CASSKAGYSGNTIYF
CDR3nt: TGTGCCAGCAGCAAGGCCGGGTACTCTGGAAACACCATATATTTT

j_gene: TRBJ1-2
d_gene: -
abundance: -
v_gene: TRBV6-1
CDR3aa: CASSEKRTDLIYGYTF
CDR3nt: TGTGCCAGCAGTGAAAAGAGAACAGACCTGATCTATGGCTACACCTTC

j_gene: TRBJ2-2
d_gene: TRBD2
abundance: -
v_gene: TRBV5-1
CDR3aa: CARSLAGGGAAGELFF
CDR3nt: TGCGCCCGCAGCTTGGCGGGCGGGGGGGCCGCCGGGGAGCTGTTTTTT

j_gene: TRBJ2-7
d_gene: -
abundance: -
v_gene: TRBV5-1
CDR3aa: CASSLGLRQGGSYEQYF
CDR3nt: TGCGCCAGCAGCTTGGGCCTCAGACAGGGAGGTTCTTACGAGCAGTACTTC

j_gene: TRBJ2-4
d_gene: TRBD1
abundance: -
v_gene: TRBV27
CDR3aa: CASSLSSRQGNIQYF
CDR3nt: TGTGCCAGCAGTTTATCGTCGCGACAGGGGAACATTCAGTACTTC

j_gene: TRBJ2-5
d_gene: TRBD1
abundance: -
v_gene: TRBV27
CDR3aa: CASSVTGTYQETQYF
CDR3nt: TGTGCCAGCAGCGTGACAGGGACCTACCAAGAGACCCAGTACTTC

j_gene: TRBJ2-2
d_gene: TRBD2
abundance: few
v_gene: TRBV7-3
CDR3aa: CASSRGSGVSTGELFF
CDR3nt: TGTGCCAGCAGTCGAGGTAGCGGGGTTTCCACCGGGGAGCTGTTTTTT

j_gene: TRBJ2-2
d_gene: -
abundance: -
v_gene: TRBV5-8
CDR3aa: CASSLLNTGELFF
CDR3nt: TGTGCCAGCAGCTTGCTCAACACCGGGGAGCTGTTTTTT

j_gene: TRBJ2-5
d_gene: TRBD2
abundance: -
v_gene: TRBV4-3
CDR3aa: CASSPGLAGETQYF
CDR3nt: TGCGCCAGCAGCCCAGGACTAGCGGGAGAGACCCAGTACTTC

j_gene: TRBJ2-3
d_gene: -
abundance: -
v_gene: TRBV10-3
CDR3aa: CAISDRVGSATDTQYF
CDR3nt: TGTGCCATCAGTGATCGGGTAGGCAGTGCCACAGATACGCAGTATTTT

j_gene: TRBJ2-1
d_gene: -
abundance: -
v_gene: TRBV19
CDR3aa: CASSIGDYPYNEQFF
CDR3nt: TGTGCCAGTAGTATCGGAGACTATCCCTACAATGAGCAGTTCTTC

j_gene: TRBJ1-4
d_gene: TRBD1
abundance: -
v_gene: TRBV7-9
CDR3aa: CASSLMTGVTNEKLFF
CDR3nt: TGTGCCAGCAGCTTAATGACAGGGGTGACTAATGAAAAACTGTTTTTT

j_gene: TRBJ2-2
d_gene: -
abundance: once
v_gene: TRBV30
CDR3aa: CAWSFRGRTRWELFF
CDR3nt: TGTGCCTGGAGTTTCCGCGGCCGAACAAGGTGGGAGCTGTTTTTT

j_gene: TRBJ2-7
d_gene: TRBD2
abundance: -
v_gene: TRBV4-3
CDR3aa: CASSQVYSPGLSSGGTFEQYF
CDR3nt: TGCGCCAGCAGCCAAGTTTACAGCCCCGGACTATCTAGCGGGGGGACGTTCGAGCAGTACTTC

j_gene: TRBJ1-5
d_gene: -
abundance: -
v_gene: TRBV21-1
CDR3aa: CASSLLVGEPQHF
CDR3nt: TGTGCCAGCAGCCTCCTCGTCGGGGAGCCCCAGCATTTT

j_gene: TRBJ2-7
d_gene: TRBD2
abundance: once
v_gene: TRBV6-2/TRBV6-3
CDR3aa: CASSYSKDGATSGISYEQYF
CDR3nt: TGTGCCAGCAGTTACTCGAAGGATGGCGCGACTAGCGGGATCTCCTACGAGCAGTACTTC

j_gene: TRBJ2-3
d_gene: -
abundance: -
v_gene: TRBV5-1
CDR3aa: CASSEAGTTISTDTQYF
CDR3nt: TGCGCCAGCAGCGAGGCAGGGACAACCATTAGCACAGATACGCAGTATTTT

j_gene: TRBJ1-4
d_gene: TRBD1
abundance: -
v_gene: TRBV30
CDR3aa: CAWSLTGGSFEKLFF
CDR3nt: TGTGCCTGGAGTTTAACAGGGGGATCCTTTGAAAAACTGTTTTTT

j_gene: TRBJ2-6
d_gene: -
abundance: -
v_gene: TRBV2
CDR3aa: CASTWESGANVLTF
CDR3nt: TGTGCCAGCACCTGGGAGTCTGGGGCCAACGTCCTGACTTTC

j_gene: TRBJ1-3
d_gene: -
abundance: -
v_gene: TRBV27
CDR3aa: CASSDSYTGSGNTIYF
CDR3nt: TGTGCCAGCAGCGATTCCTATACAGGGTCTGGAAACACCATATATTTT

j_gene: TRBJ2-7
d_gene: -
abundance: medium-sized
v_gene: TRBV30
CDR3aa: CAWSVRHRYEQYF
CDR3nt: TGTGCCTGGAGTGTGAGACATAGGTACGAGCAGTACTTC

j_gene: TRBJ1-6
d_gene: TRBD1
abundance: -
v_gene: TRBV5-1
CDR3aa: CASSQQGAPDSPLHF
CDR3nt: TGCGCCAGCAGCCAGCAGGGGGCGCCGGATTCACCCCTCCACTTT

j_gene: TRBJ1-5
d_gene: TRBD1
abundance: few
v_gene: TRBV28
CDR3aa: CASRPWTGGGQPQHF
CDR3nt: TGTGCCAGCAGACCTTGGACAGGGGGCGGGCAGCCCCAGCATTTT

j_gene: TRBJ1-6
d_gene: -
abundance: -
v_gene: TRBV7-9
CDR3aa: CASSLGRDSPLHF
CDR3nt: TGTGCCAGCAGCTTAGGCAGGGATTCACCCCTCCACTTT

j_gene: TRBJ2-1
d_gene: TRBD1
abundance: -
v_gene: TRBV6-4
CDR3aa: CASSDSPDRGDEQFF
CDR3nt: TGTGCCAGCAGTGACTCTCCGGACAGGGGAGATGAGCAGTTCTTC

j_gene: TRBJ1-2
d_gene: -
abundance: -
v_gene: TRBV15
CDR3aa: CATSREHWGYTF
CDR3nt: TGTGCCACCAGCAGAGAGCACTGGGGCTACACCTTC

j_gene: TRBJ2-5
d_gene: TRBD2
abundance: few
v_gene: TRBV5-6
CDR3aa: CASSWGLAGGGETQYF
CDR3nt: TGTGCCAGCAGCTGGGGACTAGCGGGAGGTGGGGAGACCCAGTACTTC

j_gene: TRBJ2-7
d_gene: TRBD1
abundance: -
v_gene: TRBV30
CDR3aa: CASRYRDSTSYEQYF
CDR3nt: TGTGCCTCAAGATACCGGGACAGCACCTCCTACGAGCAGTACTTC

j_gene: TRBJ2-4
d_gene: -
abundance: few
v_gene: TRBV11-2
CDR3aa: CASSLDELAKNIQYF
CDR3nt: TGTGCCAGCAGCTTAGACGAGCTAGCCAAAAACATTCAGTACTTC

j_gene: TRBJ1-2
d_gene: TRBD1
abundance: -
v_gene: TRBV30
CDR3aa: CAWTSGGLYGYTF
CDR3nt: TGTGCCTGGACGTCAGGGGGCCTCTATGGCTACACCTTC

j_gene: TRBJ1-2
d_gene: -
abundance: -
v_gene: TRBV6-5
CDR3aa: CAASRQDYDGYTF
CDR3nt: TGTGCCGCGAGTCGGCAGGACTACGATGGCTACACCTTC

j_gene: TRBJ1-2
d_gene: TRBD1
abundance: -
v_gene: TRBV7-2
CDR3aa: CASSLVTGGTWTYGYTF
CDR3nt: TGTGCCAGCAGCTTAGTAACAGGGGGGACGTGGACCTATGGCTACACCTTC

j_gene: TRBJ1-2
d_gene: -
abundance: -
v_gene: TRBV7-2
CDR3aa: CASSAGSYGYTF
CDR3nt: TGTGCCAGCAGCGCGGGCTCTTATGGCTACACCTTC

j_gene: TRBJ1-1
d_gene: -
abundance: -
v_gene: TRBV18
CDR3aa: CASSPGGREEAFF
CDR3nt: TGTGCCAGCTCACCGGGGGGGCGAGAGGAAGCTTTCTTT

j_gene: TRBJ2-7
d_gene: TRBD2
abundance: -
v_gene: TRBV29-1
CDR3aa: CSVERGGLEQYF
CDR3nt: TGCAGCGTTGAGCGGGGGGGCCTCGAGCAGTACTTC

j_gene: TRBJ1-2
d_gene: TRBD1
abundance: -
v_gene: TRBV4-3
CDR3aa: CASSQSRQGPYGYTF
CDR3nt: TGCGCCAGCAGCCAATCCCGACAGGGCCCATATGGCTACACCTTC

j_gene: TRBJ1-1
d_gene: -
abundance: -
v_gene: TRBV27
CDR3aa: CASSFIMGRMNTEAFF
CDR3nt: TGTGCCAGCAGTTTTATAATGGGGAGAATGAACACTGAAGCTTTCTTT

j_gene: TRBJ1-2
d_gene: -
abundance: -
v_gene: TRBV7-2
CDR3aa: CASSFGFGRGGYGYTF
CDR3nt: TGTGCCAGCAGCTTTGGCTTTGGGAGGGGAGGCTATGGCTACACCTTC

j_gene: TRBJ1-4
d_gene: -
abundance: -
v_gene: TRBV19
CDR3aa: CASSISSGTSTNEKLFF
CDR3nt: TGTGCCAGTAGTATCAGCTCCGGGACATCAACTAATGAAAAACTGTTTTTT

j_gene: TRBJ2-3
d_gene: TRBD2
abundance: -
v_gene: TRBV7-6
CDR3aa: CASSSGGGTDTQYF
CDR3nt: TGTGCCAGCAGTAGCGGGGGAGGCACAGATACGCAGTATTTT

j_gene: TRBJ2-5
d_gene: TRBD2
abundance: -
v_gene: TRBV12-3/TRBV12-4
CDR3aa: CASSFTSGGAQYF
CDR3nt: TGTGCCAGCAGTTTCACTAGCGGGGGGGCTCAGTACTTC

j_gene: TRBJ1-2
d_gene: -
abundance: -
v_gene: TRBV24-1
CDR3aa: CATSVPGNYGYTF
CDR3nt: TGTGCCACCAGTGTCCCAGGGAACTATGGCTACACCTTC

j_gene: TRBJ1-1
d_gene: -
abundance: -
v_gene: TRBV27
CDR3aa: CASSLGLNTEAFF
CDR3nt: TGTGCCAGCAGTTTGGGGCTGAACACTGAAGCTTTCTTT

j_gene: TRBJ1-1
d_gene: -
abundance: -
v_gene: TRBV6-6
CDR3aa: CASSLPTRVNTEAFF
CDR3nt: TGTGCCAGCAGTCTACCTACCAGGGTGAACACTGAAGCTTTCTTT

j_gene: TRBJ1-5
d_gene: -
abundance: -
v_gene: TRBV14
CDR3aa: CASSHQGQPQHF
CDR3nt: TGTGCCAGCAGCCATCAGGGGCAGCCCCAGCATTTT

j_gene: TRBJ1-1
d_gene: TRBD1
abundance: -
v_gene: TRBV10-3
CDR3aa: CAIGTGTIAFF
CDR3nt: TGTGCCATCGGGACAGGCACTATAGCTTTCTTT

j_gene: TRBJ1-6
d_gene: -
abundance: -
v_gene: TRBV6-5
CDR3aa: CASRPQGNYSPLHF
CDR3nt: TGTGCCAGCAGGCCCCAGGGTAACTATTCACCCCTCCACTTT